Following are 8 T cell receptor beta chains from one sample sequenced in a study of prognosis after radiotherapy for stage I lung cancer. CDR3 of TCR beta was amplified from genomic DNA via a two-round multiplex PCR. Primers were specific to each TRBV and TRBJ gene in first-round PCR. MiXCR, run by TCRdb on the multiplex PCR reads, gives a single entry per CDR3 protein. This table holds 11,000 or so distinct CDR3 sequences, around a third found once. The source was PBMCs, collected before or after stereotactic body radiation therapy (not recorded which). The receptors shown here come from a donor of 50 years or more with non-small cell lung cancer.

This clonotype occurred many times. The J gene is TRBJ1-4, the V gene TRBV18, with D perhaps matching TRBD1 (5 bases). The V end was cut by 6 bases, the J end by 8 bases, with 19 bases between. The CDR3 is made up of 15 amino acids. Germline V gene data show CDR1 as KGHSH and CDR2 as LQKENI. The CDR3 region has the DNA TGTGCCAGCTCGGTGTCGCAGTCGGGGGTCGAAAAACTGTTTTTT. It translates to CASSVSQSGVEKLFF.

This clonotype turned up a few times. The gene calls are TRBV28 and TRBJ1-6; TRBD1 is a possible D gene (6 bases). This CDR3 is 17 amino acids long. V was cut by 3 bases and J by 0 bases, with 12 bases left in between. Germline loops: CDR1 MDHEN, CDR2 SYDVKM. The CDR3 DNA reads as TGTGCCAGCAGTTTCGGGGGCAGGAGCTCCTATAATTCACCCCTCCACTTT. It codes for CASSFGGRSSYNSPLHF.

The table lists this clonotype with many counts. The chain combines TRBV6-1 with TRBJ1-2, with 10 positions matching TRBD1. Germline CDR1 is MNHNS and CDR2 is SASEGT. This CDR3 contains 14 residues. V was pared by 6 bases and J by 5 bases, with 6 bases of the junction left unmatched. The CDR3 loop reads CASRGQGKGYGYTF. The DNA for the CDR3 is TGTGCCAGCAGGGGACAGGGGAAAGGATATGGCTACACCTTC.

This clonotype was seen at least ten times. The gene calls are TRBV9 and TRBJ1-2; 7 bases map to TRBD1. CDR3 length equals 14 residues. Germline V gives CDR1 SGDLS, CDR2 YYNGEE. Trimming took 1 base from V and 4 from J; bases not matched to a gene: 4. Here the CDR3 DNA reads TGTGCCAGCAGCGTATCAGGGGGGCTCTATGGCTACACCTTC. Translating gives CASSVSGGLYGYTF.

The CDR3 bases are TGTGCCAGCAGGGGGTCTAGCGTGAGTACAGATACGCAGTATTTT. The encoded protein is CASRGSSVSTDTQYF. V and J are TRBV12-3 or TRBV12-4 and TRBJ2-3; possibly TRBD2 for D (6 bases). The V gene lost 6 bases and the J gene lost 3 bases, with 16 bases spanning the gap. There are 15 residues in the CDR3.

This clonotype is medium-sized by share. The chain links TRBV28 to TRBJ2-7, with 7 bases matching TRBD2. This CDR3 is 13 amino acids long. J gave up 4 bases and V 4 bases, and 4 bases lay outside the gene matches. Germline CDR1 is MDHEN and CDR2 is SYDVKM. The CDR3 sequence: CASSSRGMYEQYF. The CDR3 bases are TGTGCCAGCAGTTCGCGGGGGATGTACGAGCAGTACTTC.

The genes are TRBV11-1 and TRBJ2-5; weak D call: TRBD2 (6 bases). The germline CDR1 and CDR2 sequences are SGHAT and FQDESV (reference sequence). V was cut by 2 bases and J by 1 base, with 11 bases left in between. This CDR3 contains 15 residues. The DNA for the CDR3 is TGTGCCAGCAGCTTATTTCCGCGGGGCCAAGAGACCCAGTACTTC. It translates to CASSLFPRGQETQYF.

This clonotype was seen ten or more times. V is TRBV18 and J is TRBJ2-2; the D is unclear. Germline assignment: CDR1 KGHSH and CDR2 LQKENI. V lost 3 bases and J 3 bases, leaving 5 bases between the germline ends. The CDR3 length is 13 residues. CDR3 sequence reads: CASSPVYTGELFF. CDR3 DNA: TGTGCCAGCTCACCGGTATACACCGGGGAGCTGTTTTTT.